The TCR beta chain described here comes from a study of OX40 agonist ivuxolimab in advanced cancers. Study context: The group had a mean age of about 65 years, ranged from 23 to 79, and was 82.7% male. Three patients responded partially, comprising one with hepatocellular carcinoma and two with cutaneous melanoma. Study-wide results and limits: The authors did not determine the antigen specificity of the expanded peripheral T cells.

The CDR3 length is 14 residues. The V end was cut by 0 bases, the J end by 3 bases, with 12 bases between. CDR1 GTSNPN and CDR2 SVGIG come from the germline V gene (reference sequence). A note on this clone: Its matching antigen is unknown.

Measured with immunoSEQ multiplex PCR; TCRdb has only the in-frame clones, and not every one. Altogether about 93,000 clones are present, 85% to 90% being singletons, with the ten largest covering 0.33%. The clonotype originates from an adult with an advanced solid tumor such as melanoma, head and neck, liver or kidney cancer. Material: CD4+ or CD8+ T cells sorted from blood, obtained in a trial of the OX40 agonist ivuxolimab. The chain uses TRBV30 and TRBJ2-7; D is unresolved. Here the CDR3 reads CAWSVRLARYEQYF. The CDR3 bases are TGTGCCTGGAGTGTAAGGCTGGCGCGCTACGAGCAGTACTTC.